The clone carrying this T cell receptor (beta chain) was seen only once. Its antigen remains unknown. Germline V gives CDR1 LNHNV, CDR2 YYDKDF (reference sequence). Trimming removed 9 bases from V and 3 bases from J; junction bases left unmatched: 11. This CDR3 region has 15 residues. These data belong to a study of cytomegalovirus exposure and HLA in healthy donors. Study conclusions and caveats: At a 0.05 false discovery rate, a later analysis found 16,951 TCR beta sequences to be associated with HLA alleles.

Healthy donors of bone marrow made up the group. In the PCR, 60 Vbeta and 13 Jbeta primers were used. The data were produced by immunoSEQ multiplex PCR, yet TCRdb's version contains in-frame clones alone and is incomplete. The repertoire holds 100,000 to 150,000 clones, with approximately 82% as singletons. This receptor was identified in a boy younger than 10 in good health and CMV-seronegative. The chain combines TRBV15 with TRBJ2-1; 7 bases line up with TRBD1. Sequencing used PBMCs. The chain's CDR3 is CATGKEGQSYNEQFF. DNA of the CDR3: TGTGCCACTGGGAAAGAGGGACAGAGCTACAATGAGCAGTTCTTC.